This T cell receptor beta chain is drawn from a study of blood T cell repertoires in COVID-19. Study-level information: Both acute and convalescent COVID-19 samples were obtained from the United States, Italy and Spain. T cells, B-cell-depleted T cells, or PBMCs supplied cDNA or gDNA.

Per the authors' pipeline: Scientists estimated how many nucleated cells there were by amplifying reference gene primers. The table came from immunoSEQ multiplex PCR; TCRdb's copy has only in-frame clones and leaves some out. V and J calls and clone size are as listed in that table; D and trimming were resolved from the DNA. The data hold about 97,000 clones, with around 87% observed a single time. Germline CDR1 is SGHRS and CDR2 is YFSETQ. CDR3 length: 15 amino acids. V was clipped by 4 bases and J by 1 base; unmatched bases: 8. The sample taken for sequencing was peripheral blood. This chain links TRBV5-1 with TRBJ2-7; 7 positions match TRBD1. The receptor's source is a man aged 45 to 65 with active or convalescent COVID-19. The CDR3 reads CASSTGQEISYEQYF. The CDR3 DNA reads as TGCGCCAGCAGCACAGGACAGGAAATATCCTACGAGCAGTACTTC.